Presented here are 14 T cell receptor beta chains from one specimen sequenced in a study of cytomegalovirus exposure and HLA in healthy donors. The PCR employed 60 Vbeta primers together with 13 Jbeta primers. Assay used: immunoSEQ multiplex PCR; TCRdb lists only in-frame clones, some missing. The sample lists under 200,000 clones, about 70% seen once, with approximately 2.8% in the top ten. Specimen: PBMCs. These receptors came from a middle-aged woman in good health and CMV-seropositive.

The chain recombines TRBV7-9 with TRBJ2-7, with no clear D. Germline values: CDR1 SEHNR, CDR2 FQNEAQ (reference sequence). V was trimmed by 5 bases and J by 3 bases, leaving 14 bases between them. The CDR3 contains 14 residues. The CDR3 bases are TGTGCCAGCAGCCCGTCGGGTGCGGTCTACGAGCAGTACTTC. This sequence encodes CASSPSGAVYEQYF. The variable domain in full, with the rest retrieved from reference TRBV7-9 and TRBJ2-7, is DTGVSQNPRHKITKRGQNVTFRCDPISEHNRLYWYRQTLGQGPEFLTYFQNEAQLEKSRLLSDRFSAERPKGSFSTLEIQRTEQGDSAMYLCASSPSGAVYEQYFGPGTRLTVT.

In its sample, this clone was seen once. This chain joins TRBV15 and TRBJ2-1; D is unclear. Germline V lookup: CDR1 LNHNV, CDR2 YYDKDF (reference sequence). This CDR3 is 12 amino acids long. V lost 2 bases to trimming and J lost 10 bases, with 9 bases between them. CDR3 DNA: TGTGCCACCAGCAGACTGAATGAGGAGCAGTTCTTC. Translated, it gives CATSRLNEEQFF.

This sequence joins TRBV7-2 and TRBJ2-1; the match to TRBD1 covers 11 bases. This CDR3 region has 15 residues. Germline V CDR1 and CDR2: SGHTA, FQGNSA. J lost 7 bases, V lost 1 base, and 3 bases had no gene match. This CDR3 is CASSLDGQGANEQFF. The CDR3 nucleotides read TGTGCCAGCAGCTTAGACGGACAGGGGGCAAATGAGCAGTTCTTC.

The gene calls are TRBV19 and TRBJ1-5, with 12 bases identical to TRBD1. The V gene's germline CDR1 is LNHDA and CDR2 SQIVND (reference sequence). V lost 4 bases and J lost 4; bases outside the gene matches: 5. There are 16 residues in the CDR3. CDR3 region: CASSTRDRGRNQPQHF. The CDR3 nucleotides are TGTGCCAGTAGTACCCGGGACAGGGGGCGAAATCAGCCCCAGCATTTT.

The gene calls are TRBV28 and TRBJ2-1; 8 bases align to TRBD1. V lost 6 bases, J lost 6 bases, and 10 bases stayed unmatched. The germline V gene encodes CDR1 MDHEN and CDR2 SYDVKM. CDR3 length: 15 amino acids. Written as DNA, the CDR3 is TGTGCCAGCAGCTTCGGACAGGGCGCGGGCAATGAGCAGTTCTTC. Amino acid sequence: CASSFGQGAGNEQFF.

The gene calls are TRBV7-2 and TRBJ2-7; D gene unclear. The CDR3 totals 13 residues. V shed 5 bases and J shed 7 bases, with 15 bases lying between them. Germline CDR1 is SGHTA and CDR2 is FQGNSA. The DNA for the CDR3 is TGTGCCAGCAGCCCCCCAAGTGCGTGGGAGCAGTACTTC. As protein: CASSPPSAWEQYF.

The gene calls are TRBV6-5 and TRBJ2-7, with 11 bases matching TRBD2. CDR1 is MNHEY and CDR2 is SVGAGI in the germline V gene. The CDR3 extends over 14 amino acids. V dropped 6 bases and J dropped 3; count of bases not matched to a gene: 4. DNA for the CDR3: TGTGCCAGCAGCCCTAGCGGGGGGCACTACGAGCAGTACTTC. Residues: CASSPSGGHYEQYF.

V usage is TRBV18 and J usage is TRBJ2-2, with D tentatively TRBD1 (6 bases). CDR1 KGHSH and CDR2 LQKENI come from the germline V gene. Trimming left V 5 bases short and J 5 bases short, with 12 bases between. The length of the CDR3 is 14 residues. As DNA, the CDR3 is TGTGCCAGCTCAGGGACATTCGAAACCGGGGAGCTGTTTTTT. Encoded protein: CASSGTFETGELFF.

The chain recombines TRBV7-8 with TRBJ1-1; D ambiguous. Germline assignment: CDR1 SGHVS and CDR2 FQNEAQ. The CDR3 is 14 residues long. V gave up 7 bases and J gave up 6 bases, with 18 bases separating them. The CDR3 loop reads CASNPDIVGPEAFF. The CDR3 DNA reads as TGTGCCAGCAACCCTGACATCGTGGGTCCTGAAGCTTTCTTT.

The rearrangement links TRBV5-1 to TRBJ2-7; TRBD1 agrees at 8 bases. The CDR3 length is 12 residues. J lost 6 bases, V lost 6 bases, and 5 bases had no gene match. Germline V lookup: CDR1 SGHRS, CDR2 YFSETQ. CDR3 bases: TGCGCCAGCACGGGGACAGGTTCCGAGCAGTACTTC. It specifies CASTGTGSEQYF.

V usage is TRBV19 and J usage is TRBJ2-7, with 7 bases lining up with TRBD1. The CDR3 is 15 amino acids. CDR1 LNHDA and CDR2 SQIVND come from the germline V gene (reference sequence). V shed 4 bases, J shed 0 bases, and the junction held 6 bases outside the gene matches. The CDR3 region is CASSTQNRGSYEQYF. The CDR3 nucleotides read TGTGCCAGTAGTACACAAAACAGGGGCTCCTACGAGCAGTACTTC.

The chain links TRBV9 to TRBJ2-7; D not certain. The CDR3 consists of 14 residues. Trimming took 5 bases from V and 0 from J, leaving 12 bases between them. Germline V gives CDR1 SGDLS, CDR2 YYNGEE. The CDR3 DNA is TGTGCCAGCAGTGCGGCCGCTAGCTCCTACGAGCAGTACTTC. This codes for CASSAAASSYEQYF.

V usage is TRBV14 and J usage is TRBJ2-5; unclear D gene. The CDR3 covers 13 residues. The V gene's germline CDR1 is SGHDN and CDR2 FVKESK. V was trimmed by 0 bases and J by 4 bases, leaving 6 bases between them. In DNA form, the CDR3 reads TGTGCCAGCAGCCAAGATCTAGGAGAGACCCAGTACTTC. Its protein product is CASSQDLGETQYF.

The chain couples TRBV25-1 to TRBJ2-1; possible D gene TRBD2, 5 bases. With 4 bases removed from V and 4 bases from J, the gap between germline ends came to 17 bases. The length of the CDR3 is 16 residues. CDR1 and CDR2 (germline): MGHDK, SYGVNS. The CDR3 protein is CASSVLAGEGYNEQFF. CDR3 nucleotide sequence: TGTGCCAGCAGTGTCTTAGCTGGAGAGGGTTACAATGAGCAGTTCTTC.